Listed here are 32 T cell receptor beta chains from one sample, sequenced in a study of blood T cell repertoires in COVID-19. Assay: immunoSEQ multiplex PCR; the TCRdb copy retains only in-frame clones and omits some. The sample shows approximately 150,000 clones, roughly 88% of them seen only once. Sequencing used peripheral blood. These receptors originate from a woman aged 50 to 65 with acute or convalescent COVID-19.

The rearrangement links TRBV24-1 to TRBJ2-1, with 10 bases matching TRBD2. Unmatched junction bases numbered 7, after V lost 3 bases and J lost 6 bases. Germline-derived CDR1 and CDR2 are KGHDR and SFDVKD. This CDR3 region has 16 residues. The CDR3 region is CATSDPGLAASNEQFF. The CDR3, as DNA: TGTGCCACCAGTGATCCTGGACTAGCGGCAAGCAATGAGCAGTTCTTC.

The V call is TRBV5-6, the J call TRBJ2-7; TRBD1 might be the D (5 bases). This CDR3 comprises 13 residues. Germline lookup yields CDR1 SGHDT and CDR2 YYEEEE. Trimming cost V 4 bases and J 12 bases, with 20 bases left between them. DNA for the CDR3: TGTGCCAGCAGCCAGGACACTCACCGCTGGCCGTACTTC. It specifies CASSQDTHRWPYF.

The rearrangement joins TRBV6-1 to TRBJ1-6; D call uncertain. CDR3 length: 12 residues. Trimming took 0 bases from V and 9 from J, leaving 3 bases between them. Germline CDR1 MNHNS, CDR2 SASEGT. CDR3 bases: TGTGCCAGCAGTGAAGCGGCTTCACCCCTCCACTTT. The encoded protein is CASSEAASPLHF.

This clone was counted once. The V call is TRBV4-1, the J call TRBJ1-6; TRBD1 matches at 8 bases. V was pared by 6 bases and J by 0 bases, with 4 bases of the junction left unmatched. The CDR3 length is 16 residues. The germline V gene encodes CDR1 MGHRA and CDR2 YSYEKL. CDR3 DNA: TGCGCCAGCAGGCAGGGGGCAAGCTCCTATAATTCACCCCTCCACTTT. It yields the protein CASRQGASSYNSPLHF.

The chain has TRBV4-1 and TRBJ1-4; D is perhaps TRBD1 (6 bases). The CDR3 loop spans 15 amino acids. CDR1 is MGHRA and CDR2 is YSYEKL in the germline V gene. Trimming left V 0 bases short and J 8 bases short, with 13 bases between. Here the CDR3 reads CASSQDRTELEKLFF. DNA for the CDR3: TGCGCCAGCAGCCAAGATCGGACAGAACTAGAAAAACTGTTTTTT.

V usage is TRBV12-3 or TRBV12-4 and J usage is TRBJ1-2; possible D gene TRBD1, 6 bases. The V end lost 4 bases, the J end lost 8 bases, and 11 bases lay between the germline ends. This CDR3 has 12 amino acids. CDR3 in amino acids: CASSWGLEGYTF. The CDR3 region has the DNA TGTGCCAGCAGTTGGGGGCTCGAAGGCTACACCTTC.

This clone was seen only once. The same CDR3 can be traced to other DNA sequences in this sample. This chain connects TRBV10-3 to TRBJ1-6; 7 nucleotides match TRBD1. Germline V gene data show CDR1 as ENHRY and CDR2 as SYGVKD. V trimming: 6 bases; J trimming: 10 bases; junction bases outside the gene matches: 9. The CDR3 covers 14 residues. CDR3 sequence reads: CAIRLDRAGSPLHF. The CDR3 DNA reads as TGTGCCATCAGATTAGACAGGGCAGGGTCACCCCTCCACTTT.

This chain links TRBV10-1 with TRBJ2-5; 11 positions agree with TRBD2. V shed 4 bases, J shed 5 bases, and the junction held 3 bases outside the gene matches. This CDR3 comprises 14 residues. Germline-derived CDR1 and CDR2 are WNHNN and SYGVQD (reference sequence). CDR3 in amino acids: CASSGSSGRETQYF. The CDR3 region has the DNA TGCGCCAGCAGTGGGTCTAGCGGGAGGGAGACCCAGTACTTC.

Points on this clone: This specimen includes other DNA sequences encoding the same CDR3. Written as DNA, the CDR3 is TGTGCCAGCAGGGACGACAGGGGGCAGGCTGGGGAGCTGTTTTTT. As protein: CASRDDRGQAGELFF. The chain links TRBV2 to TRBJ2-2; TRBD1 aligns across 10 bases. Trimming at V came to 6 bases and at J to 8 bases, leaving 9 bases not matched to a gene. From germline, CDR1 is SNHLY and CDR2 FYNNEI. The CDR3 consists of 15 residues.

The V call is TRBV3-1 (or the pseudogene TRBV3-2), the J call TRBJ1-5; D remains ambiguous. The CDR3 loop spans 14 amino acids. V shed 3 bases and J shed 1 base, with 7 bases lying between them. The V gene's germline CDR1 is LGHDT and CDR2 YNNKEL (reference sequence). The CDR3 here is CASSHRESNQPQHF. The CDR3 DNA sequence: TGTGCCAGCAGCCATCGAGAGAGCAATCAGCCCCAGCATTTT.

The chain uses TRBV28 and TRBJ1-1; TRBD1 is a possible D gene (5 bases). Germline lookup yields CDR1 MDHEN and CDR2 SYDVKM. Trimming shortened V by 7 bases and J by 5 bases, and 20 bases separated the two germline ends. This CDR3 has 15 amino acids. CDR3 sequence reads: CASTLAGPGPTEAFF. The CDR3 nucleotides read TGTGCCAGCACCTTGGCAGGTCCAGGGCCAACTGAAGCTTTCTTT. Full variable domain (rest looked up from reference TRBV28 and TRBJ1-1): DVKVTQSSRYLVKRTGEKVFLECVQDMDHENMFWYRQDPGLGLRLIYFSYDVKMKEKGDIPEGYSVSREKKERFSLILESASTNQTSMYLCASTLAGPGPTEAFFGQGTRLTVV.

This sequence joins TRBV19 and TRBJ1-1; 7 nucleotides line up with TRBD1. Per germline, CDR1 LNHDA and CDR2 SQIVND (reference sequence). This CDR3 region has 11 residues. V shed 8 bases, J shed 6 bases, and the junction held 3 bases outside the gene matches. DNA of the CDR3: TGTGCCAGTGAGACAGGGTCTGAAGCTTTCTTT. Amino acids: CASETGSEAFF.

This clone occurred once. The chain combines TRBV6-5 with TRBJ1-1; a weak D match, TRBD1 (6 bases). The CDR3 runs to 12 residues. CDR1 is MNHEY and CDR2 is SVGAGI in the germline V gene. Trimming cost V 7 bases and J 7 bases, with 13 bases left between them. DNA of the CDR3: TGTGCCAGCACCCGAACAGGGTTTGAAGCTTTCTTT. Translating it yields CASTRTGFEAFF.

This chain links TRBV19 with TRBJ2-7; D is perhaps TRBD2 (5 bases). The CDR3 runs 13 residues. Germline values: CDR1 LNHDA, CDR2 SQIVND (reference sequence). Trimming pared 5 bases from V and 6 bases from J, leaving 14 bases between. Here the CDR3 reads CASSPRAGFEQYF. The CDR3 nucleotides read TGTGCCAGTAGTCCGCGGGCTGGGTTCGAGCAGTACTTC. Based on the CDR3 plus reference TRBV19 and TRBJ2-7, the full variable domain is DGGITQSPKYLFRKEGQNVTLSCEQNLNHDAMYWYRQDPGQGLRLIYYSQIVNDFQKGDIAEGYSVSREKKESFPLTVTSAQKNPTAFYLCASSPRAGFEQYFGPGTRLTVT.

The rearrangement uses TRBV21-1 and TRBJ2-1; the table gives TRBD2 as D, unverified against the DNA. TRBV21-1 is tagged as a pseudogene. The CDR3 loop spans 16 amino acids. The CDR3 reads CASSKGRPSSYNEQFF. The CDR3 DNA reads as TGTGCCAGCAGCAAAGGGCGGCCAAGCTCCTACAATGAGCAGTTCTTC.

In DNA, the CDR3 is TGCGCCAGCAGACCAGGTACGGGGTACGAGCAGTACTTC. This sequence encodes CASRPGTGYEQYF. This sequence joins TRBV5-1 and TRBJ2-7; D perhaps matches TRBD2 (5 bases). V was cut by 5 bases and J by 4 bases, with 13 bases left in between. Germline V CDR1 and CDR2: SGHRS, YFSETQ. The CDR3 contains 13 residues.

The chain recombines TRBV27 with TRBJ2-7; 12 bases line up with TRBD1. Trimming removed 6 bases from V and 7 bases from J; junction bases left unmatched: 10. The CDR3 extends over 15 amino acids. Germline CDR1 is MNHEY and CDR2 is SMNVEV (reference sequence). The CDR3 DNA reads TGTGCCAGCAGGACCCCGGGACAGGGGGCGGGGGAGCAGTACTTC. It codes for CASRTPGQGAGEQYF.

V and J are TRBV28 and TRBJ2-3, with 8 bases that match TRBD2. Per the germline V gene, CDR1 is MDHEN and CDR2 is SYDVKM. The CDR3 is made up of 14 amino acids. V trimming: 4 bases; J trimming: 6 bases; junction bases outside the gene matches: 6. The CDR3: CASSSGGARDTQYF. The CDR3 DNA follows: TGTGCCAGCAGTTCCGGGGGGGCCCGTGATACGCAGTATTTT.

The rearrangement links TRBV6-6 to TRBJ2-2; TRBD1 matches at 11 bases. There are 17 residues in the CDR3. V shed 5 bases and J 4 bases; nucleotides not matched to a gene: 9. Germline CDR1 is MNHNY and CDR2 is SVGAGI (reference sequence). CDR3 region: CASSQLDRGPSTGELFF. CDR3 nucleotide sequence: TGTGCCAGCAGTCAACTGGACAGGGGGCCGAGCACCGGGGAGCTGTTTTTT.

This sequence joins TRBV7-8 and TRBJ1-5; weak D call: TRBD1 (5 bases). Germline CDR1 and CDR2: SGHVS and FQNEAQ. The V and J ends lost 2 bases and 1 base respectively, with 9 bases between them. This CDR3 is 15 amino acids long. This chain's CDR3 is CASSLSGKSNQPQHF. CDR3 in DNA: TGTGCCAGCAGCTTATCAGGGAAAAGCAATCAGCCCCAGCATTTT.

The rearrangement joins TRBV27 to TRBJ1-3, with 9 bases identical to TRBD1. V trimming: 6 bases; J trimming: 4 bases; junction bases outside the gene matches: 4. Germline V gene sequence: CDR1 MNHEY, CDR2 SMNVEV (reference sequence). The CDR3 is 14 residues long. The CDR3 is CASSGQGYGNTIYF. In DNA form, the CDR3 reads TGTGCCAGCAGCGGACAGGGGTACGGAAACACCATATATTTT.

This rearrangement joins TRBV6-5 to TRBJ1-5; possibly TRBD1 for D (5 bases). This CDR3 spans 14 amino acids. The ends were cut back, 8 bases at V and 0 bases at J, with 11 bases in the middle. Germline assignment: CDR1 MNHEY and CDR2 SVGAGI. The CDR3 spells CASDVGHSNQPQHF. In nucleotides, the CDR3 is TGTGCCAGCGATGTGGGGCATAGCAATCAGCCCCAGCATTTT.

The V gene is TRBV7-2, the J gene TRBJ1-3; 7 bases align to TRBD1. The CDR3 runs 16 residues. V lost 6 bases, J lost 4 bases, and 12 bases stayed unmatched. Germline values: CDR1 SGHTA, CDR2 FQGNSA. The CDR3 sequence: CASRQNTGVYGNTIYF. DNA for the CDR3: TGTGCCAGCAGACAGAACACAGGGGTATACGGAAACACCATATATTTT.

The V and J genes are TRBV7-3 and TRBJ2-1; D is undetermined. The CDR3 spans 12 residues. The ends were cut back, 5 bases at V and 3 bases at J, with 5 bases in the middle. Germline V gene data show CDR1 as SGHTA and CDR2 as FQGTGA. DNA for the CDR3: TGTGCCAGCAGCGAGAACTACAATGAGCAGTTCTTC. Its translation: CASSENYNEQFF.

The V call is TRBV27, the J call TRBJ1-2, with 7 bases identical to TRBD1. The CDR3 is 14 residues long. Unmatched junction bases numbered 9, after V lost 3 bases and J lost 8 bases. Germline CDR1 is MNHEY and CDR2 is SMNVEV (reference sequence). The CDR3 DNA reads as TGTGCCAGCAGTTTTTCCACCCGACAGGGCGGCTACACCTTC. This translates into CASSFSTRQGGYTF.

DNA for the CDR3: TGTGCCAGCAGTTTAGGCAGACACCTCGGGGTAGAGACCCAGTACTTC. It encodes CASSLGRHLGVETQYF. The chain combines TRBV28 with TRBJ2-5; the D gene is possibly TRBD2 (5 bases). Germline lookup yields CDR1 MDHEN and CDR2 SYDVKM. V gave up 2 bases and J gave up 4 bases, with 17 bases separating them. The CDR3 runs 16 residues.

The gene calls are TRBV27 and TRBJ2-2; a weak D match, TRBD2 (5 bases). This CDR3 contains 16 residues. V shed 0 bases and J shed 2 bases, with 10 bases lying between them. Germline CDR1 and CDR2: MNHEY and SMNVEV (reference sequence). CDR3: CASSLSEAVNTGELFF. The CDR3 DNA follows: TGTGCCAGCAGTTTATCGGAGGCCGTCAACACCGGGGAGCTGTTTTTT.

This clone is a singleton in its sample. The V and J genes are TRBV27 and TRBJ1-2, with D maybe TRBD1 (6 bases). Trimming removed 2 bases at V and 3 bases at J, with 28 bases between. CDR1 is MNHEY and CDR2 is SMNVEV in the germline V gene (reference sequence). CDR3 length equals 20 residues. The CDR3 coding sequence is TGTGCCAGCAGTTTAAAAATGTATGGCAGGGGCCCCATGTCGGACTATGGCTACACCTTC. It yields the protein CASSLKMYGRGPMSDYGYTF.

J is TRBJ2-7 and V is TRBV5-6; D gene ambiguous. This CDR3 has 13 amino acids. With 2 bases removed from V and 0 bases from J, the gap between germline ends came to 6 bases. Germline V gives CDR1 SGHDT, CDR2 YYEEEE. The DNA of the CDR3 is TGTGCCAGCAGCTTCGGTCACTCCTACGAGCAGTACTTC. It encodes CASSFGHSYEQYF.

DNA for the CDR3: TGTGCCAGCAGCGAGGACAGCCTGGAGCAGTACTTC. Residues: CASSEDSLEQYF. The rearrangement uses TRBV4-2 and TRBJ2-7; D perhaps matches TRBD1 (6 bases). This CDR3 has 12 amino acids. Per germline, CDR1 LGHNA and CDR2 YNFKEQ. V lost 5 bases, J lost 7 bases, and 12 bases lay in between.

The chain recombines TRBV7-8 with TRBJ2-5, with D tentatively TRBD1 (5 bases). Germline V gene sequence: CDR1 SGHVS, CDR2 FQNEAQ. Trimming shortened V by 1 base and J by 4 bases, and 7 bases separated the two germline ends. The CDR3 consists of 13 residues. The CDR3 is CASSLVDRETQYF. In DNA form, the CDR3 reads TGTGCCAGCAGCTTAGTCGACAGAGAGACCCAGTACTTC. Using reference TRBV7-8 and TRBJ2-5 for the parts outside the CDR3, the full variable domain is GAGVSQSPRYKVAKRGQDVALRCDPISGHVSLFWYQQALGQGPEFLTYFQNEAQLDKSGLPSDRFFAERPEGSVSTLKIQRTQQEDSAVYLCASSLVDRETQYFGPGTRLLVL.

This rearrangement joins TRBV6-6 to TRBJ1-5, with 7 bases aligning to TRBD1. CDR3 length: 15 amino acids. Per germline, CDR1 MNHNY and CDR2 SVGAGI (reference sequence). Unmatched junction bases numbered 11, after V lost 5 bases and J lost 7 bases. CDR3 in amino acids: CASSPLDRVGQPQHF. CDR3 DNA sequence: TGTGCCAGCAGTCCCTTAGACAGGGTCGGACAGCCCCAGCATTTT.